This record concerns one T cell receptor (beta chain) sequence. Together with a sample-barcoded 5' primer, a J-beta primer mix was included in a second PCR lasting roughly 6 to 12 cycles. From the 5' RACE reads, TCRdb called clonotypes with MiXCR, one entry per CDR3 protein. The sample records just under 900,000 distinct CDR3 sequences, about 28% being singletons. The sample comes from a study of blood T cells in healthy people across ages. The CDR3 is made up of 17 amino acids. The source is a woman older than 75 in good health. V usage is TRBV21-1 and J usage is TRBJ2-7; the table assigns TRBD2, which was not confirmed against the DNA. TRBV21-1 has pseudogene status. The specimen was blood. The CDR3 DNA reads as TGTGCCAACAGCAAAACGCCCGGGGAGGGGAGACCCTACGAGCAGTACTTC. This codes for CANSKTPGEGRPYEQYF.